The clone carrying this T cell receptor beta chain was seen only a few times. TCRdb re-called the 5' RACE reads with MiXCR, one entry per CDR3 protein. This table holds 300,000 to 400,000 distinct CDR3 sequences, over 25% found once. The sample originates from a study of T-cell memory formation after mild COVID-19. Germline V gene sequence: CDR1 SGHDN, CDR2 FVKESK. After removal of 1 base from V and 6 bases from J, the junction contained 11 bases not matched to a gene. The CDR3 sequence is 18 residues long. The J gene is TRBJ2-1, the V gene TRBV14; 11 bases fit TRBD2. This receptor was taken from an adult woman who had mild COVID-19 (a few samples of this study predate the infection). Cell type and time point are not known. Material: PBMCs or a T cell subset sorted from them (not recorded which). In nucleotides, the CDR3 is TGTGCCAGCAGCCAAGCTCAACTAGCGGGGGCTACTTTCAATGAGCAGTTCTTC. Amino acid sequence: CASSQAQLAGATFNEQFF. The full variable domain, with the rest looked up from reference TRBV14 and TRBJ2-1, is EAGVTQFPSHSVIEKGQTVTLRCDPISGHDNLYWYRRVMGKEIKFLLHFVKESKQDESGMPNNRFLAERTGGTYSTLKVQPAELEDSGVYFCASSQAQLAGATFNEQFFGPGTRLTVL.